This T cell receptor (beta chain) originates from a study of T cells in Graves' hyperthyroidism and ophthalmopathy. Study overall: Specimen type is peripheral blood, collected at initial diagnosis prior to any treatment.

This clonotype was counted at least ten times. CDR1 and CDR2 (germline): SGHAT, FQDESV (reference sequence). V was cut by 1 base and J by 0 bases, with 6 bases left in between. There are 14 residues in the CDR3. Authors of the study amplified TCR beta CDR3 regions from RNA transcripts. TCR CDR3 regions were first amplified by RT-PCR with HTBI primers. TCRdb passed the multiplex PCR reads through MiXCR, listing each CDR3 protein once. The sample lists some 460,000 distinct CDR3 sequences, roughly 14% occurring once. Absent ophthalmopathy progression within 18 months defined stable Graves' hyperthyroidism. The hyperthyroidism was newly diagnosed and had lasted under 2 months; the patients were aged 18 to 65.

The TCR comes from a woman aged 18-29 years with Graves' hyperthyroidism. Sequences were obtained from blood. The rearrangement links TRBV11-1 to TRBJ1-1, with a tentative D call TRBD1 (5 bases). CDR3: CASSLEGVNTEAFF. As DNA, the CDR3 is TGTGCCAGCAGCTTAGAAGGGGTGAACACTGAAGCTTTCTTT.